The 25 T cell receptor beta chains below all came from one sample that was sequenced in a study of post-analysis software for immune sequencing data (dated by TCRdb to between 2015 and 2017). Results and caveats for the whole study, not just this receptor: Significantly higher frequencies in patients than in controls were found for about five TRBV segments, including TRBV5-6, TRBV5-1 and TRBV20-1.

Which antigens these TCRs recognize remains unknown. The library was generated by PCR. The data were produced on an Illumina HiSeq 2500. Unique molecular identifiers were incorporated into TCR beta cDNA libraries to reduce PCR and sequencing biases. The public sequencing data were trimmed at Q25 with fastp and processed into clonotypes with MiXCR by TCRdb, which kept only in-frame beta chains. Identical CDR3 proteins give one entry, which carries the most common genes and DNA. This sample comprises hundreds of thousands of distinct CDR3 sequences, around 64% of them detected only once. Of the sample, roughly 10% is held by the ten largest clones. The material sequenced was blood. The origin of the receptors is a girl aged 2-10 years with multiple sclerosis.

This rearrangement joins TRBV15 to TRBJ2-1; TRBD2 matches 13 bases. V lost 0 bases, J lost 2 bases, and 10 bases stayed unmatched. Germline loops: CDR1 LNHNV, CDR2 YYDKDF (reference sequence). CDR3 size: 20 residues. The CDR3 protein is CATSRDLGLAGEGPYNEQFF. DNA of the CDR3: TGTGCCACCAGCAGAGATCTTGGACTAGCGGGAGAAGGTCCCTACAATGAGCAGTTCTTC.

V gene TRBV20-1 combines with J gene TRBJ2-7; the match to TRBD2 covers 8 bases. Germline values: CDR1 DFQATT, CDR2 SNEGSKA (reference sequence). V shed 1 base, J shed 3 bases, and the junction held 5 bases outside the gene matches. The CDR3 extends over 14 amino acids. The CDR3 spells CSARALAVSYEQYF. CDR3 nucleotides: TGCAGTGCTAGAGCACTAGCGGTGAGCTACGAGCAGTACTTC.

The chain combines TRBV29-1 with TRBJ1-1; D remains ambiguous. The CDR3 is 14 residues long. Deletions cut 2 bases from V and 0 bases from J, with 10 bases between. Germline V lookup: CDR1 SQVTM, CDR2 ANQGSEA. CDR3 sequence (DNA): TGCAGCGTTGAAAAAACCGTCATGAACACTGAAGCTTTCTTT. Protein: CSVEKTVMNTEAFF.

V usage is TRBV12-5 and J usage is TRBJ2-3; the D gene is possibly TRBD2 (5 bases). V was pared by 5 bases and J by 6 bases, with 9 bases between. This CDR3 is built from 12 residues. The germline CDR1 and CDR2 sequences are LGHNT and FRNRAP. In DNA, the CDR3 is TGTGCTAGTGGTGCCCGGAGGGATACGCAGTATTTT. The encoded protein is CASGARRDTQYF.

The V and J genes are TRBV5-1 and TRBJ1-2, with D uncertain. CDR3 length equals 15 residues. V gave up 4 bases and J gave up 6 bases, with 19 bases separating them. Per the germline V gene, CDR1 is SGHRS and CDR2 is YFSETQ. The CDR3 bases are TGCGCCAGCAGCCTTCTGGATGGAGGAAAGAATGGCTACACCTTC. Translated, it gives CASSLLDGGKNGYTF.

The rearrangement uses TRBV7-9 and TRBJ2-7; 10 bases align to TRBD1. The J call may be incorrect, as the DNA end agrees better with TRBJ2-5. Germline V gene data show CDR1 as SEHNR and CDR2 as FQNEAQ (reference sequence). The CDR3 extends over 16 amino acids. In nucleotides, the CDR3 is TGTGCCAGCAGCTTAGCCGGGACAGGGGCAAGGGAGACCCAGTACTTC. It yields the protein CASSLAGTGARETQYF.

This clonotype was seen a few times. The CDR3 DNA sequence: TGTGCCAGCCAGACAGGGCCCCAGCCAGGGATCAGTTATGGCTACACCTTC. Protein: CASQTGPQPGISYGYTF. This chain joins TRBV7-2 and TRBJ1-2; 7 bases map to TRBD1. Trimming removed 8 bases from V and 5 bases from J; junction bases left unmatched: 20. CDR3 length equals 17 residues. Germline CDR1 is SGHTA and CDR2 is FQGNSA.

The chain couples TRBV30 to TRBJ2-1; D is perhaps TRBD1 (5 bases). The germline V gene encodes CDR1 GTSNPN and CDR2 SVGIG (reference sequence). Trimming pared 5 bases from V and 7 bases from J, leaving 24 bases between. The CDR3 runs to 16 residues. CDR3: CAWFKEGYTGMNEQFF. In nucleotides, the CDR3 is TGTGCCTGGTTTAAGGAAGGGTATACAGGTATGAATGAGCAGTTCTTC. The variable domain in full, completed from reference TRBV30 and TRBJ2-1, reads SQTIHQWPATLVQPVGSPLSLECTVEGTSNPNLYWYRQAAGRGLQLLFYSVGIGQISSEVPQNLSASRPQDRQFILSSKKLLLSDSGFYLCAWFKEGYTGMNEQFFGPGTRLTVL.

The chain employs TRBV10-3 and TRBJ2-3; 13 nucleotides agree with TRBD2. This CDR3 spans 15 amino acids. The trim removed 5 bases at V and 6 bases at J, leaving 5 bases unmatched. Germline-derived CDR1 and CDR2 are ENHRY and SYGVKD. CDR3 DNA sequence: TGTGCCATCAGTCGGACTAGCGGGAGTGGTGATACGCAGTATTTT. This translates into CAISRTSGSGDTQYF.

This sequence joins TRBV7-2 and TRBJ1-1; TRBD1 matches at 9 bases. The CDR3 totals 14 residues. In germline, CDR1 is SGHTA, CDR2 FQGNSA. The junction had 12 bases not matched to a gene; V was cut back by 9 bases and J by 7 bases. In DNA, the CDR3 is TGTGCCAGTCTCCCCGGGACAGGGTATAGTGAAGCTTTCTTT. As protein: CASLPGTGYSEAFF. Variable domain in full (rest from reference TRBV7-2 and TRBJ1-1): GAGVSQSPSNKVTEKGKDVELRCDPISGHTALYWYRQSLGQGLEFLIYFQGNSAPDKSGLPSDRFSAERTGGSVSTLTIQRTQQEDSAVYLCASLPGTGYSEAFFGQGTRLTVV.

The V gene is TRBV20-1, the J gene TRBJ2-7; D may be TRBD1 (6 bases). V was pared by 3 bases and J by 2 bases, with 11 bases between. The germline V gene has CDR1 DFQATT and CDR2 SNEGSKA (reference sequence). This CDR3 has 13 residues. The CDR3 is CSARGATPYEQYF. CDR3 sequence (DNA): TGCAGTGCTAGGGGGGCCACTCCCTACGAGCAGTACTTC.

The gene calls are TRBV30 and TRBJ2-1; the match to TRBD1 covers 7 bases. Germline CDR1 and CDR2: GTSNPN and SVGIG (reference sequence). The CDR3 runs to 14 residues. V shed 0 bases and J 2 bases; nucleotides not matched to a gene: 1. CDR3 protein: CAWSVGTAYNEQFF. CDR3 nucleotide sequence: TGTGCCTGGAGTGTGGGGACAGCCTACAATGAGCAGTTCTTC.

In its sample, this clonotype was seen a few times. Being one base from a much bigger clone, this may be a read error. The chain combines TRBV11-3 with TRBJ1-1, with D hard to call. CDR3 length: 13 amino acids. Trimming removed 2 bases at V and 1 base at J, with 5 bases between. CDR1 SGHNT and CDR2 YENEEA come from the germline V gene. This CDR3 reads CASSLPGNTEAFF. The CDR3 nucleotides read TGTGCCAGCAGCTTACCAGGGAACACTGAAGCTTTCTTT. Supplemented by reference TRBV11-3 and TRBJ1-1, the full variable domain reads EAGVVQSPRYKIIEKKQPVAFWCNPISGHNTLYWYLQNLGQGPELLIRYENEEAVDDSQLPKDRFSAERLKGVDSTLKIQPAELGDSAVYLCASSLPGNTEAFFGQGTRLTVV.

The chain carries TRBV28 and TRBJ1-5; 9 nucleotides match TRBD1. Per germline, CDR1 MDHEN and CDR2 SYDVKM. The CDR3 loop spans 16 amino acids. V shed 8 bases, J shed 0 bases, and the junction held 8 bases outside the gene matches. The CDR3 DNA reads as TGTGCCAGCGGCTCCGGGACAGGGTATAGCAATCAGCCCCAGCATTTT. Its protein product is CASGSGTGYSNQPQHF.

The chain couples TRBV7-8 to TRBJ2-3; TRBD2 aligns across 8 bases. The CDR3 loop spans 16 amino acids. Per the germline V gene, CDR1 is SGHVS and CDR2 is FQNEAQ. Germline trimming cut 5 bases from V and 4 bases from J; bases unmatched to any gene: 11. The CDR3 DNA reads TGTGCCAGCAGCACCCCTTTGCGGGGGGCCCCAGATACGCAGTATTTT. Translating it yields CASSTPLRGAPDTQYF.

This clonotype was picked up one time. The J gene is TRBJ1-1, the V gene TRBV6-5, with D unresolved. Looked up from germline, CDR1 is MNHEY and CDR2 is SVGAGI. This CDR3 has 15 amino acids. The V end was cut by 0 bases, the J end by 2 bases, with 10 bases between. The CDR3 bases are TGTGCCAGCAGTTACTCGAGTTCGGTTAACACTGAAGCTTTCTTT. It translates to CASSYSSSVNTEAFF.

The V and J genes are TRBV20-1 and TRBJ2-1; TRBD2 agrees at 11 bases. This CDR3 has 15 amino acids. V was clipped by 4 bases and J by 9 bases; unmatched bases: 11. Looked up from germline, CDR1 is DFQATT and CDR2 is SNEGSKA (reference sequence). CDR3 coding DNA: TGCAGTGCTACCCTTAGCGGGGGGGCCGATCGTGAGCAGTTCTTC. It yields the protein CSATLSGGADREQFF.

The CDR3 DNA is TGTGCCAGCAGTCCTCGCGCGGGACAGGGTTTCTGGGGCACTGAAGCTTTCTTT. This codes for CASSPRAGQGFWGTEAFF. The chain joins TRBV13 to TRBJ1-1; 9 bases agree with TRBD1. The V segment lost 6 bases and the J segment 4 bases; nucleotides outside the gene matches: 18. This CDR3 has 18 amino acids. Germline CDR1 reads PRHDT; CDR2 reads FYEKMQ (reference sequence).

The CDR3: CASSLRTPRDIQYF. CDR3 nucleotides: TGTGCCAGCAGCTTAAGGACTCCTCGGGACATTCAGTACTTC. V gene TRBV7-2 combines with J gene TRBJ2-4; D is perhaps TRBD2 (5 bases). The CDR3 spans 14 residues. V was clipped by 2 bases and J by 8 bases, with 13 bases between them. Germline assignment: CDR1 SGHTA and CDR2 FQGNSA.

Note on this clonotype: At one of its ends the junction is not consistent with the germline gene, which may arise from a read error. V gene TRBV6-6 combines with J gene TRBJ1-2, with 9 nucleotides matching TRBD1. The CDR3 runs 13 residues. Germline loops: CDR1 MNHNY, CDR2 SVGAGI (reference sequence). The CDR3 is CASSFRTGEGSTF. For the CDR3, the DNA is TGTGCCAGCAGTTTCCGGACAGGGGAGGGCTCCACCTTC.

The chain links TRBV12-3 or TRBV12-4 to TRBJ1-1; D gene uncertain. V dropped 5 bases and J dropped 5 bases, with 12 bases sitting between them. The CDR3 totals 13 residues. The CDR3 loop reads CASSPARRTEAFF. In DNA form, the CDR3 reads TGTGCCAGCAGTCCGGCCCGGCGGACTGAAGCTTTCTTT.

V usage is TRBV3-1 and J usage is TRBJ1-2, with D hard to call. V lost 4 bases to trimming and J lost 4 bases, with 10 bases between them. Looked up from germline, CDR1 is LGHDT and CDR2 is YNNKEL (reference sequence). The CDR3 extends over 13 amino acids. The chain's CDR3 is CASSLEFGYGYTF. The CDR3 DNA reads as TGTGCCAGCAGCCTCGAGTTCGGCTATGGCTACACCTTC.

Regarding this clonotype: A junction end diverges from the germline sequence, so it may reflect a read error. The rearrangement joins TRBV6-2 or TRBV6-3 to TRBJ1-6; weak D call: TRBD1 (5 bases). The CDR3 covers 12 residues. Germline lookup yields CDR1 MNHEY and CDR2 SVGEGT. CDR3 DNA sequence: TGTGCCGGCAGACGGGGGAATTCACCCCTCCACTTT. Its protein product is CAGRRGNSPLHF.

V is TRBV7-2 and J is TRBJ2-5, with a possible D match to TRBD2 (6 bases). The V end was cut by 3 bases, the J end by 3 bases, with 11 bases between. Per the germline V gene, CDR1 is SGHTA and CDR2 is FQGNSA. There are 14 residues in the CDR3. The CDR3 is CASSFNSGEETQYF. The DNA for the CDR3 is TGTGCCAGCAGCTTTAATAGCGGTGAAGAGACCCAGTACTTC.

The CDR3: CASSHNTGLGNTGELFF. The CDR3 DNA reads as TGCGCCAGCAGCCATAACACAGGGTTGGGTAACACCGGGGAGCTGTTTTTT. This chain joins TRBV5-1 and TRBJ2-2; TRBD1 is a possible D gene (6 bases). The CDR3 totals 17 residues. CDR1 is SGHRS, CDR2 YFSETQ, per germline. Trimming stripped 4 bases from V and 2 bases from J, with 18 bases between. Full variable domain (remainder filled in from reference TRBV5-1 and TRBJ2-2): KAGVTQTPRYLIKTRGQQVTLSCSPISGHRSVSWYQQTPGQGLQFLFEYFSETQRNKGNFPGRFSGRQFSNSRSEMNVSTLELGDSALYLCASSHNTGLGNTGELFFGEGSRLTVL.